A selection of T cell receptor beta chains follows, all from one sample in a study of blood T cell repertoires in COVID-19. Measured with immunoSEQ multiplex PCR; TCRdb has only the in-frame clones, and not every one. Counted here are about 240,000 clones, roughly 80% occurring once; the ten biggest clones make up over 10%. Specimen: peripheral blood. Receptors were obtained from a woman aged 60-70 years with active or convalescent COVID-19. CDR3s include the opening cysteine and the closing phenylalanine or tryptophan. The D gene is left open where the match is weak. Part of the rows lack a size; the others show once, few, many or a class for expanded clones.

j_call d_call clone_size v_call cdr3_nt cdr3_aa
TRBJ2-2 . . TRBV3-1/TRBV3-2 TGTGCCAGCAGCCAATACGGGCCCAAGGGGGGGGAGCTGTTTTTT CASSQYGPKGGELFF
TRBJ2-3 TRBD1 . TRBV6-4 TGTGCCAGCCTTGGACAGGTTATCGCGCAGTATTTT CASLGQVIAQYF
TRBJ1-6 . . TRBV5-5 TGTGCCAGCAGCTTGAGGACGGGGAATAATTCACCCCTCCACTTT CASSLRTGNNSPLHF
TRBJ1-2 . once TRBV25-1 TGTGCCAGCAGTGATCCCCGTACAGGAACCCCCTATGGCTACACCTTC CASSDPRTGTPYGYTF
TRBJ2-2 . . TRBV27 TGTGCCAGCAGTTTAGGGGCACTAATCGGCACCGGGGAGCTGTTTTTT CASSLGALIGTGELFF
TRBJ2-6 . . TRBV2 TGTGCCAGCAGTGGGGTCAGGGCGGGGGCCAACGTCCTGACTTTC CASSGVRAGANVLTF
TRBJ1-6 . . TRBV4-1 TGCGCCAGCAGCCCTTCCACTGGTTCACCCCTCCACTTT CASSPSTGSPLHF
TRBJ1-2 TRBD1 . TRBV19 TGTGCCAGTAGTAGCCTAGGACAGGCGGACTATGGCTACACCTTC CASSSLGQADYGYTF
TRBJ1-2 . . TRBV30 TGTGCCTGGAGTGGGCGGGCAGAGTATGGCTACACCTTC CAWSGRAEYGYTF
TRBJ1-2 . . TRBV6-5 TGTGCCAGCGTGTCAGCTAACTATGGCTACACCTTC CASVSANYGYTF
TRBJ1-1 . . TRBV18 TGTGCCAGCTCACCGTCACAGGGTGGAAACACTGAAGCTTTCTTT CASSPSQGGNTEAFF
TRBJ1-6 . few TRBV19 TGTGCCAGTAGTATATTCCTGACAAAGAGTAATTCACCCCTCCACTTT CASSIFLTKSNSPLHF
TRBJ1-2 . . TRBV2 TGTGCCAGCAGTGAACAGTTAACTAACTATGGCTACACCTTC CASSEQLTNYGYTF
TRBJ2-7 . many TRBV28 TGTGCCAGCAATCTCCGAGCGGTGGGCGAGCAGTACTTC CASNLRAVGEQYF
TRBJ2-2 TRBD2 many TRBV19 TGTGCCAGTAGTGCGGGACTAGCGGCCATTACGCGAGGGGAGCTGTTTTTT CASSAGLAAITRGELFF
TRBJ2-7 TRBD1 . TRBV23-1 TGCGCCAGCAACCGGGACAGGGTGGGCTACGAGCAGTACTTC CASNRDRVGYEQYF
TRBJ2-7 . few TRBV27 TGTGCCAGCAGTGCCTATCCTTACGAGCAGTACTTC CASSAYPYEQYF
TRBJ1-2 TRBD1 few TRBV6-5 TGTGCCAGCAGTCTACCCCCGGGACAGGGGGGTGGCTACACCTTC CASSLPPGQGGGYTF
TRBJ1-2 . . TRBV12-3/TRBV12-4 TGTGCCAGCAGCCCTAGCCCTTCGGTTGGCTACACCTTC CASSPSPSVGYTF
TRBJ2-6 TRBD1 . TRBV15 TGTGCCACCAGCAGACCGGGGACAGGGGCTGGGGCCAACGTCCTGACTTTC CATSRPGTGAGANVLTF
TRBJ2-2 . . TRBV4-3 TGCGCCAGCAGCCAAGATTTGGGTGGAGGGCTCGGGCTGTTTTTT CASSQDLGGGLGLFF
TRBJ1-5 . . TRBV2 TGTGCCAGCAAAATGTGGGGGGGCAATCAGCCCCAGCATTTT CASKMWGGNQPQHF
TRBJ1-1 . once TRBV30 TGTGCCTGGAGTTTGGGCCCCACTGAAGCTTTCTTT CAWSLGPTEAFF
TRBJ2-3 . . TRBV4-3 TGCGCCAGCAGCCAAGAGCTATCCCCCCCCCGCCACGTAGATACGCAGTATTTT CASSQELSPPRHVDTQYF
TRBJ2-7 . . TRBV30 TGTGCCTGGAGTGTTGGACAGCCCGGCGAGCAGTACTTC CAWSVGQPGEQYF
TRBJ2-7 . . TRBV19 TGTGCCAGTAGTATAATGGCCTCCACCTACGAGCAGTACTTC CASSIMASTYEQYF
TRBJ1-2 TRBD1 . TRBV5-1 TGCGCCAGCAGCTTGGCTCAAGGGACAGGGGGCCTTGGCTACACCTTC CASSLAQGTGGLGYTF
TRBJ2-7 . once TRBV5-5 TGTGCCAGCAGTGGAGGGGTAGGGGTCCCCTACGAGCAGTACTTC CASSGGVGVPYEQYF
TRBJ1-6 . once TRBV11-2 TGTGCCAGCAGCTTATCCAGCTCCTATAATTCACCCCTCCACTTT CASSLSSSYNSPLHF
TRBJ1-2 . . TRBV6-1 TGTGCCAGCAGTGATATACAGGGATACTATGGCTACACCTTC CASSDIQGYYGYTF
TRBJ2-3 TRBD1 once TRBV11-2 TGTGCCAGCAGCTTAGATAGGCCCGGGACAGGGTTAAATACGCAGTATTTT CASSLDRPGTGLNTQYF
TRBJ2-7 TRBD1 . TRBV4-1 TGCGCCAGCAGCCTAGGACAGGGGATGTCCTACGAGCAGTACTTC CASSLGQGMSYEQYF
TRBJ2-5 . . TRBV5-4 TGTGCCAGCAGCTACCGGACGGGGGTGGAGACCCAGTACTTC CASSYRTGVETQYF
TRBJ2-5 TRBD2 . TRBV11-1 TGTGCCAGCAGCTTAGGGCGGGGGGGAGCGGAGACCCAGTACTTC CASSLGRGGAETQYF
TRBJ1-2 . . TRBV6-5 TGTGCCAGCAGTTACTCTCGACAGGAATATGGCTACACCTTC CASSYSRQEYGYTF
TRBJ2-3 TRBD2 few TRBV5-1 TGCGCCAGCAGCCCCAGGACTAGCGGGGGAGATACGCAGTATTTT CASSPRTSGGDTQYF
TRBJ2-2 TRBD1 . TRBV24-1 TGTGCCACCAGTGACCCGGGACAGCACACCGGGGAGCTGTTTTTT CATSDPGQHTGELFF
TRBJ2-1 . . TRBV7-9 TGTGCCAGCAGCTTAAGCGCAGCTAACAATGAGCAGTTCTTC CASSLSAANNEQFF
TRBJ2-7 . . TRBV4-1 TGCGCCAGCAGCTTTCAGGACAGCTACTACGAGCAGTACTTC CASSFQDSYYEQYF
TRBJ1-2 . . TRBV2 TGTGCCAGCAGTGAAAATGGATGGGGGCGCGGCTATGGCTACACCTTC CASSENGWGRGYGYTF
TRBJ2-2 . once TRBV3-1/TRBV3-2 TGTGCCAGCAGCCAACTGAGAACCGGGGAGCTGTTTTTT CASSQLRTGELFF
TRBJ1-2 . . TRBV5-4 TGTGCCAGCAGCAGCGGGCAGTCTAACTATGGCTACACCTTC CASSSGQSNYGYTF
TRBJ2-5 TRBD2 . TRBV29-1 TGCAGCGTTGGGGAGGGCCAAGAGACCCAGTACTTC CSVGEGQETQYF
TRBJ1-1 . . TRBV18 TGTGCCAGCTCACCTGCCCAGGAGGTGTACACTGAAGCTTTCTTT CASSPAQEVYTEAFF
TRBJ1-1 TRBD1 . TRBV7-3 TGTGCCAGCAGCCCACAGGGGGCGGGAATGAACACTGAAGCTTTCTTT CASSPQGAGMNTEAFF